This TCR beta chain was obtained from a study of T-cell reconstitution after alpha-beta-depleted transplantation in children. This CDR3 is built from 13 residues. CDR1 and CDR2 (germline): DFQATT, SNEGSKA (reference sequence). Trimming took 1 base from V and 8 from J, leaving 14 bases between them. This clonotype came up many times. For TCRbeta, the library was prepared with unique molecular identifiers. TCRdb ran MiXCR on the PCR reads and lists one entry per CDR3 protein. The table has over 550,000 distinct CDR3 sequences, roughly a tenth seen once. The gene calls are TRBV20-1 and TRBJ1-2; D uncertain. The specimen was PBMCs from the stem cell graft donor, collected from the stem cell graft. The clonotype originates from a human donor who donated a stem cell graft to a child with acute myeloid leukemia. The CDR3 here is CSARVLRPEGYTF. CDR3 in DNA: TGCAGTGCTAGAGTGCTCAGGCCAGAAGGCTACACCTTC.